This T cell receptor beta chain was sequenced in a study of blood T cell repertoires in COVID-19. Study as a whole: In each case, the material was cDNA or gDNA derived from T cells, B-cell-depleted T cells, or PBMCs.

V lost 0 bases, J lost 9 bases, and 19 bases lay in between. The germline CDR1 and CDR2 sequences are SGHNT and YYREEE (reference sequence). The CDR3 length is 17 residues. Method: immunoSEQ multiplex PCR; TCRdb's copy keeps in-frame clones and lacks some. The table records about 130,000 clones, about 86% of them present only once. The material sequenced was peripheral blood. J is TRBJ1-6 and V is TRBV5-4; D may be TRBD1 (6 bases). This clonotype originated in a woman aged 45-60 years with acute or convalescent COVID-19. The CDR3 protein is CASSLGSGASSTSPLHF. CDR3 DNA sequence: TGTGCCAGCAGCTTGGGGTCAGGGGCTAGCTCCACTTCACCCCTCCACTTT. The whole variable domain, filled in from reference TRBV5-4 and TRBJ1-6, reads ETGVTQSPTHLIKTRGQQVTLRCSSQSGHNTVSWYQQALGQGPQFIFQYYREEENGRGNFPPRFSGLQFPNYSSELNVNALELDDSALYLCASSLGSGASSTSPLHFGNGTRLTVT.